A selection of T cell receptor beta chains follows, all from one sample in a study of blood T cell repertoires in COVID-19. Generated by immunoSEQ multiplex PCR, the TCRdb table keeps only in-frame clones and is missing some. The top ten clones hold 3.5% to 4% of a sample with about 64,000 clones, 88% of them seen once. The sequenced material came from peripheral blood. The source is a man between 65 and 80 years old with acute or convalescent COVID-19. Each CDR3 is given without its conserved first and last residue.

>TRBV5-5|TRBJ1-3
ASSAPAGRDFGSGNTIY
>TRBV29-1|TRBJ2-7
SVVLTASYEQY
>TRBV10-3|TRBJ1-4
AISPQVTSPEKLF
>TRBV19|TRBJ2-5
ASMGTSATWETQY
>TRBV28|TRBJ2-3
ASSSRTGSSTDTQY
>TRBV15|TRBJ1-6
ATGGQGAYSNSPLH
>TRBV7-2|TRBJ2-7
ASSSPGLTSYEQY
>TRBV6-6|TRBJ2-2
ASMSGGFTGELF
>TRBV7-2|TRBJ1-5
ASSPQRYSNQPQH
>TRBV3-1/TRBV3-2|TRBJ2-7
ASSQGTGISEQY
>TRBV5-6|TRBJ2-1
ASSRGAGQGLNEQF
>TRBV7-6|TRBJ1-4
ASSLGQGVNEKLF
>TRBV29-1|TRBJ1-1
SGQGGHGRPNTEAF
>TRBV5-6|TRBJ2-7
ASSLTSPYEQY
>TRBV20-1|TRBJ2-1
SASGERAGNEQF
>TRBV6-2/TRBV6-3|TRBJ2-2
ASSYSGNTGELF
>TRBV5-1|TRBJ1-6
ASSLSRGYNSPLH
>TRBV2|TRBJ1-4
ASSEPIQVPKVF
>TRBV7-8|TRBJ1-2
ASSLGRGSPYGYT
>TRBV10-3|TRBJ1-6
AISDGGGGSPLH
>TRBV5-4|TRBJ2-5
ASHRGQETQY
>TRBV7-2|TRBJ1-3
ASSPARGGSGNTIY
>TRBV6-4|TRBJ2-3
ASSDEAGGTDTQY
>TRBV15|TRBJ1-6
ATSRVGGGNSPLH
>TRBV6-5|TRBJ2-2
ASSYLGELF
>TRBV2|TRBJ1-5
ASSAGGQPQH
>TRBV6-2/TRBV6-3|TRBJ2-2
ASSYRTANTGELF
>TRBV30|TRBJ1-3
AWRDRGLGNTIY
>TRBV27|TRBJ1-3
ASSPWGRSGNTIY